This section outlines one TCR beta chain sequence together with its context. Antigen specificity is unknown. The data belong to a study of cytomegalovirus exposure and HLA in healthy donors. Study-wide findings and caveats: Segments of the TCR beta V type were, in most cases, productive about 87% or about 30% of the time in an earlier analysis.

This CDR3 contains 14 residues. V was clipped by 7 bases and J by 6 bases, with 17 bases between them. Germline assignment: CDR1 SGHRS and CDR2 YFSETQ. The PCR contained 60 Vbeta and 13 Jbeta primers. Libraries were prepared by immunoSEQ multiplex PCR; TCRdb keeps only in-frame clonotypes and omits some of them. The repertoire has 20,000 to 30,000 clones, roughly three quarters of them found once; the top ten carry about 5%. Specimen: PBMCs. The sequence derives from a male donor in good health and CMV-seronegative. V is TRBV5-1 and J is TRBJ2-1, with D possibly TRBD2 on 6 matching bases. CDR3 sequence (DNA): TGCGCCAGCTCTTCGGGACTGTCTGGCAATGAGCAGTTCTTC. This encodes CASSSGLSGNEQFF.